Below, 3 T cell receptor beta chains from the same sample are listed, as sequenced in a study of T cell repertoires in ileal Crohn's disease. Method: immunoSEQ multiplex PCR; TCRdb's copy keeps in-frame clones and lacks some. The table lists approximately 4,500 clones, roughly four fifths of them singletons. Specimen: ileal tissue. The receptor set was obtained from an adult with Crohn's disease.

The V gene is TRBV27, the J gene TRBJ2-3; TRBD1 is a possible D gene (5 bases). Germline CDR1 and CDR2: MNHEY and SMNVEV (reference sequence). The CDR3 contains 15 residues. V lost 6 bases and J 1 base, leaving 14 bases between the germline ends. The CDR3 bases are TGTGCCAGCAGCTTCCAGGGTATCGGCACAGATACGCAGTATTTT. This encodes CASSFQGIGTDTQYF.

The genes are TRBV6-1 and TRBJ1-5, with 7 bases aligning to TRBD1. Germline assignment: CDR1 MNHNS and CDR2 SASEGT. V gave up 4 bases and J gave up 12 bases; unmatched junction bases: 15. This CDR3 is 15 amino acids long. CDR3 in amino acids: CASSVSGTASGYQHF. The CDR3 region has the DNA TGTGCCAGCAGTGTATCCGGGACAGCGTCTGGGTACCAGCATTTT.

The rearrangement uses TRBV4-2 and TRBJ1-5, with a possible D match to TRBD1 (6 bases). Between the trimmed V and J ends, which lost 2 bases and 7 bases, there was a span of 18 bases. Germline V gene lookup returns CDR1 LGHNA and CDR2 YNFKEQ. The CDR3 sequence is 16 residues long. CDR3 protein: CASSQIGQGTNQPQHF. CDR3 sequence (DNA): TGTGCCAGCAGCCAAATAGGGCAGGGGACGAACCAGCCCCAGCATTTT.